The rows below give T cell receptor beta chains drawn from one sample of a study of T cells in localized non-small cell lung cancer. The assay was immunoSEQ multiplex PCR, and TCRdb's table has in-frame clones only and misses some. The data hold 30,000 to 35,000 clones, with roughly 90% observed a single time. The starting material was peripheral blood, obtained before any cancer treatment. The receptors come from a female donor aged 60 or older with stage I lung adenocarcinoma. The CDR3 runs from the conserved cysteine through the conserved F or W. Each record gives: J gene, D gene, clone size, V gene, CDR3 DNA, CDR3 protein. A D gene is named only where the DNA matches it firmly. Clone size is shown for a subset of rows, as once, few, many or a class of expanded clone.

J gene: TRBJ2-1; D gene: NA; clone size: NA; V gene: TRBV5-1; CDR3 DNA: TGCGCCAGCAGCGAGGGGACAAGTGGGAATGAGCAGTTCTTC; CDR3 protein: CASSEGTSGNEQFF
J gene: TRBJ1-1; D gene: NA; clone size: NA; V gene: TRBV11-2; CDR3 DNA: TGTGCCAGCAGCTCCTCAGGGAGGGCTGAAGCTTTCTTT; CDR3 protein: CASSSSGRAEAFF
J gene: TRBJ2-7; D gene: TRBD1; clone size: NA; V gene: TRBV6-1; CDR3 DNA: TGTGCCAGCAGTTTGGGACAGTTGAAGTACGAGCAGTACTTC; CDR3 protein: CASSLGQLKYEQYF
J gene: TRBJ2-5; D gene: NA; clone size: NA; V gene: TRBV5-1; CDR3 DNA: TGCGCCAGCACCATGGACAGTGAGGAGACCCAGTACTTC; CDR3 protein: CASTMDSEETQYF
J gene: TRBJ1-1; D gene: NA; clone size: NA; V gene: TRBV7-3; CDR3 DNA: TGTGCCAGCAGCCAACAGGCGAACACTGAAGCTTTCTTT; CDR3 protein: CASSQQANTEAFF
J gene: TRBJ2-4; D gene: NA; clone size: NA; V gene: TRBV21-1; CDR3 DNA: TGTGCCAGCAGCAAAGTCGGTCCGGCCTACATTCAGTACTTC; CDR3 protein: CASSKVGPAYIQYF
J gene: TRBJ2-1; D gene: TRBD2; clone size: NA; V gene: TRBV10-2; CDR3 DNA: TGCGCCAGCAGTGAGTCGCGGGGGGGCTCCTACAATGAGCAGTTCTTC; CDR3 protein: CASSESRGGSYNEQFF
J gene: TRBJ1-6; D gene: NA; clone size: NA; V gene: TRBV2; CDR3 DNA: TGTGCCAGCAACCGAAGGACCGACTATAATTCACCCCTCCACTTT; CDR3 protein: CASNRRTDYNSPLHF
J gene: TRBJ2-7; D gene: TRBD2; clone size: once; V gene: TRBV7-2; CDR3 DNA: TGTGCCAGCAGCTTAGGCTGGGAGGGTAGGGAGCAGTACTTC; CDR3 protein: CASSLGWEGREQYF
J gene: TRBJ1-6; D gene: NA; clone size: NA; V gene: TRBV9; CDR3 DNA: TGTGCCAGCAGCGTAGACGGGACTAATTCACCCCTCCACTTT; CDR3 protein: CASSVDGTNSPLHF
J gene: TRBJ2-7; D gene: TRBD1; clone size: NA; V gene: TRBV2; CDR3 DNA: TGTGCCAGCAAAGAATCCGGGACAGGCAACTACGAGCAGTACTTC; CDR3 protein: CASKESGTGNYEQYF
J gene: TRBJ2-7; D gene: TRBD2; clone size: NA; V gene: TRBV7-2; CDR3 DNA: TGTGCCAGCAGCCAGCGGGGGGGTAGTTACGAGCAGTACTTC; CDR3 protein: CASSQRGGSYEQYF
J gene: TRBJ1-1; D gene: NA; clone size: NA; V gene: TRBV6-1; CDR3 DNA: TGTGCCATTGGAGGACAGTTGAACACTGAAGCTTTCTTT; CDR3 protein: CAIGGQLNTEAFF
J gene: TRBJ1-6; D gene: TRBD1; clone size: NA; V gene: TRBV6-5; CDR3 DNA: TGTGCCAGCAGCCCCCAGACAGGGCATTCACCCCTCCACTTT; CDR3 protein: CASSPQTGHSPLHF
J gene: TRBJ1-2; D gene: TRBD1; clone size: NA; V gene: TRBV7-9; CDR3 DNA: TGTGCCAGCAGCTTCGTCGAGACAGGGAGTCTCTATGGCTACACCTTC; CDR3 protein: CASSFVETGSLYGYTF
J gene: TRBJ1-5; D gene: NA; clone size: once; V gene: TRBV2; CDR3 DNA: TGTGCCAGCAGTGATAAACTAAGCAATCAGCCCCAGCATTTT; CDR3 protein: CASSDKLSNQPQHF
J gene: TRBJ1-2; D gene: NA; clone size: NA; V gene: TRBV11-3; CDR3 DNA: TGTGCCAGCAGCTTAGGAGCCAGAAGCTACACCTTC; CDR3 protein: CASSLGARSYTF
J gene: TRBJ2-5; D gene: TRBD1; clone size: NA; V gene: TRBV5-1; CDR3 DNA: TGCGCCAGCAGCACAGGGACAGGGACAGAGACCCAGTACTTC; CDR3 protein: CASSTGTGTETQYF
J gene: TRBJ2-1; D gene: NA; clone size: NA; V gene: TRBV5-1; CDR3 DNA: TGCGCCAGCAGCCCAGAACCTCGGGACGGATACAATGAGCAGTTCTTC; CDR3 protein: CASSPEPRDGYNEQFF
J gene: TRBJ1-1; D gene: NA; clone size: NA; V gene: TRBV19; CDR3 DNA: TGTGCCAGTAGCGAACAGTTGAACACTGAAGCTTTCTTT; CDR3 protein: CASSEQLNTEAFF
J gene: TRBJ1-5; D gene: NA; clone size: NA; V gene: TRBV19; CDR3 DNA: TGTGCCAGTAGTATGTCGGGACGCAGGATTAATAGCAATCAGCCCCAGCATTTT; CDR3 protein: CASSMSGRRINSNQPQHF
J gene: TRBJ2-1; D gene: NA; clone size: NA; V gene: TRBV9; CDR3 DNA: TGTGCCAGCAGCGAGGGGAATGAGCAGTTCTTC; CDR3 protein: CASSEGNEQFF
J gene: TRBJ2-2; D gene: NA; clone size: NA; V gene: TRBV7-2; CDR3 DNA: TGTGCCAGCAGCTTAGAGCCAGCTGTGAACACCGGGGAGCTGTTTTTT; CDR3 protein: CASSLEPAVNTGELFF
J gene: TRBJ2-3; D gene: NA; clone size: NA; V gene: TRBV2; CDR3 DNA: TGTGCCAGCAGTGGGGGAATTCCAGATACGCAGTATTTT; CDR3 protein: CASSGGIPDTQYF
J gene: TRBJ2-1; D gene: TRBD2; clone size: NA; V gene: TRBV13; CDR3 DNA: TGTGCCAGCAGCCCCAACGCGGGGGGCGAGCAGTTCTTC; CDR3 protein: CASSPNAGGEQFF
J gene: TRBJ2-1; D gene: NA; clone size: NA; V gene: TRBV7-2; CDR3 DNA: TGTGCCAGCAGCCGATGGGGAAGTGATCGTGAGCAGTTCTTC; CDR3 protein: CASSRWGSDREQFF
J gene: TRBJ1-4; D gene: TRBD1; clone size: NA; V gene: TRBV5-1; CDR3 DNA: TGCGCCAGCAGCTTGGGGACAGGGCTACCTAATGAAAAACTGTTTTTT; CDR3 protein: CASSLGTGLPNEKLFF
J gene: TRBJ2-3; D gene: TRBD2; clone size: NA; V gene: TRBV4-3; CDR3 DNA: TGCGCCAGCAGTCGACAAGCGGGGGGGCCGGATACGCAGTATTTT; CDR3 protein: CASSRQAGGPDTQYF
J gene: TRBJ2-7; D gene: NA; clone size: NA; V gene: TRBV2; CDR3 DNA: TGTGCCAGCTTGGGGACGAGCTCCTACGAGCAGTACTTC; CDR3 protein: CASLGTSSYEQYF
J gene: TRBJ1-1; D gene: TRBD1; clone size: NA; V gene: TRBV7-2; CDR3 DNA: TGTGCCAGCAGACGGGACAGGGCCACTGAAGCTTTCTTT; CDR3 protein: CASRRDRATEAFF
J gene: TRBJ2-5; D gene: TRBD2; clone size: NA; V gene: TRBV5-1; CDR3 DNA: TGCGCCAGCAGCTTCGGGACTAGCGGGGGTAAAGAGACCCAGTACTTC; CDR3 protein: CASSFGTSGGKETQYF
J gene: TRBJ2-2; D gene: TRBD2; clone size: NA; V gene: TRBV9; CDR3 DNA: TGTGCCAGCAGCCTTTGGGAGGGAGGGGAGCTGTTTTTT; CDR3 protein: CASSLWEGGELFF
J gene: TRBJ1-3; D gene: NA; clone size: NA; V gene: TRBV7-2; CDR3 DNA: TGTGCCAGCAGCCTAGGAGAGTCTGGAAACACCATATATTTT; CDR3 protein: CASSLGESGNTIYF
J gene: TRBJ1-1; D gene: NA; clone size: NA; V gene: TRBV29-1; CDR3 DNA: TGCAGCGTTGGTACGACAGCCGGGGGGACTGAAGCTTTCTTT; CDR3 protein: CSVGTTAGGTEAFF
J gene: TRBJ2-1; D gene: NA; clone size: NA; V gene: TRBV20-1; CDR3 DNA: TGCAGTGCGCGAACTGGACTACACCAGTTCTTC; CDR3 protein: CSARTGLHQFF
J gene: TRBJ2-7; D gene: TRBD1; clone size: once; V gene: TRBV11-3; CDR3 DNA: TGTGCCAGCAGCCCGAACCCCGGACAGGCCAGGCAGTACTTC; CDR3 protein: CASSPNPGQARQYF
J gene: TRBJ1-4; D gene: NA; clone size: NA; V gene: TRBV18; CDR3 DNA: TGTGCCAGCTCACCTTTCAGTTCCTATGAAAAACTGTTTTTT; CDR3 protein: CASSPFSSYEKLFF
J gene: TRBJ1-5; D gene: NA; clone size: few; V gene: TRBV11-2; CDR3 DNA: TGTGCCAGCAGCTCAACTCATCAGCCCCAGCATTTT; CDR3 protein: CASSSTHQPQHF
J gene: TRBJ1-1; D gene: TRBD1; clone size: NA; V gene: TRBV5-1; CDR3 DNA: TGCGCCAGCAGCTACACGACAGGGCCTGAAGCTTTCTTT; CDR3 protein: CASSYTTGPEAFF
J gene: TRBJ2-7; D gene: NA; clone size: NA; V gene: TRBV5-1; CDR3 DNA: TGCGCCAGCAGCTTGGATGCAGCCATGTACGAGCAGTACTTC; CDR3 protein: CASSLDAAMYEQYF
J gene: TRBJ1-1; D gene: NA; clone size: NA; V gene: TRBV6-1; CDR3 DNA: TGTGCCAGCACCCGCCTTTCAGAGAACACTGAAGCTTTCTTT; CDR3 protein: CASTRLSENTEAFF